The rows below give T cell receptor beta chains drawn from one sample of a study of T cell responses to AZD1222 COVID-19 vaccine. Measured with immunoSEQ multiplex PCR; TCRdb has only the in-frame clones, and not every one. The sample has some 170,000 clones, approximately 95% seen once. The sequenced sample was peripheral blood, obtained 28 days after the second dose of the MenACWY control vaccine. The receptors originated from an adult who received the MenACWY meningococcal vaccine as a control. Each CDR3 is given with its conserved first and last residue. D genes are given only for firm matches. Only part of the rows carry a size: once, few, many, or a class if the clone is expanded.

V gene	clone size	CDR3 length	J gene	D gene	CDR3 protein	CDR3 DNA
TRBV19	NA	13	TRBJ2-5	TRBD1	CATSQGVQETQYF	TGTGCCACAAGCCAGGGGGTCCAAGAGACCCAGTACTTC
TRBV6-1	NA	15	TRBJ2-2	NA	CASSEIRVNTGELFF	TGTGCCAGCAGTGAAATCCGGGTAAACACCGGGGAGCTGTTTTTT
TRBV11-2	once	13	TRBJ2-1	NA	CASSLEILEVKFF	TGTGCCAGCAGCTTAGAAATACTAGAGGTGAAGTTCTTC
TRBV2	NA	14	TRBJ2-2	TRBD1	CASSPGGWAGELFF	TGTGCCAGCAGTCCAGGGGGTTGGGCCGGGGAGCTGTTTTTT
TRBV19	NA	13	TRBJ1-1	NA	CASSVHRVSEAFF	TGTGCCAGTAGTGTCCACAGGGTCTCTGAAGCTTTCTTT
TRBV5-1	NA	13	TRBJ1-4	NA	CASTERGNEKLFF	TGCGCCAGCACAGAGCGGGGGAATGAAAAACTGTTTTTT
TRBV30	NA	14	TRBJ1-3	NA	CAWKAGRSGNTIYF	TGTGCCTGGAAGGCAGGACGCTCTGGAAACACCATATATTTT
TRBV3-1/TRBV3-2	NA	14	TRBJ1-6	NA	CASSQSSYNSPLHF	TGTGCCAGCAGCCAGAGCTCCTATAATTCACCCCTCCACTTT
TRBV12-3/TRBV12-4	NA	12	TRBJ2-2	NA	CASSFEVGELFF	TGTGCCAGCAGTTTCGAGGTTGGGGAGCTGTTTTTT
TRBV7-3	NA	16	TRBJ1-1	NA	CASSPKGGTGSPEAFF	TGTGCCAGCAGCCCTAAGGGGGGGACGGGATCGCCTGAAGCTTTCTTT
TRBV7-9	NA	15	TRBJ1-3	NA	CASSLGDVIGNTIYF	TGTGCCAGCAGCTTAGGGGACGTCATTGGAAACACCATATATTTT
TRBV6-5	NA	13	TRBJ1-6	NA	CASTGSYNSPLHF	TGTGCCAGTACGGGATCCTATAATTCACCCCTCCACTTT
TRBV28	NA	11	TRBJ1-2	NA	CASSRNYGYTF	TGTGCCAGCAGTAGGAACTATGGCTACACCTTC
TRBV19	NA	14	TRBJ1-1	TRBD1	CASDQGATNTEAFF	TGTGCCAGCGACCAGGGGGCCACGAACACTGAAGCTTTCTTT
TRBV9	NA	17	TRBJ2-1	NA	CASSATPRGDTYNEQFF	TGTGCCAGCAGCGCCACCCCTAGGGGGGATACCTACAATGAGCAGTTCTTC
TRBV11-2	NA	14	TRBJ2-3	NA	CASSLRTGTDTQYF	TGTGCCAGCAGCTTACGGACAGGCACAGATACGCAGTATTTT
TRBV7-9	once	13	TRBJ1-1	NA	CASSLAGNTEAFF	TGTGCCAGCAGCTTAGCCGGGAACACTGAAGCTTTCTTT
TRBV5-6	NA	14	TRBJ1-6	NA	CASSLDRANSPLHF	TGTGCCAGCAGCTTGGACAGGGCTAATTCACCCCTCCACTTT
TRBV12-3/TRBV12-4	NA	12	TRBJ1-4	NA	CASGHRNEKLFF	TGTGCCAGCGGACACCGTAATGAAAAACTGTTTTTT
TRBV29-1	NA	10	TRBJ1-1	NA	CSVGYTEAFF	TGCAGCGTTGGGTACACTGAAGCTTTCTTT
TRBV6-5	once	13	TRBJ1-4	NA	CASSPDAGRELFF	TGTGCCAGCAGTCCCGACGCAGGGAGGGAACTGTTTTTT
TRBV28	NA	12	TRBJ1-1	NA	CASSTGSVEAFF	TGTGCCAGCAGTACAGGGTCGGTTGAAGCTTTCTTT
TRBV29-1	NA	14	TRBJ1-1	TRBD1	CSVGTGGGNTEAFF	TGCAGCGTGGGTACAGGGGGGGGAAACACTGAAGCTTTCTTT
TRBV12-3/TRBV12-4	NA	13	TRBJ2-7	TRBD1	CASGNRGVYEQYF	TGTGCCAGCGGTAACAGGGGGGTCTACGAGCAGTACTTC
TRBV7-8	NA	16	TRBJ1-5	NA	CASSLVGARVNQPQHF	TGTGCCAGCAGCTTAGTTGGTGCCAGAGTCAATCAGCCCCAGCATTTT
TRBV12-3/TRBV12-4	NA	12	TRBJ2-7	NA	CASSPDPNEQYF	TGTGCCAGCAGCCCTGATCCTAACGAGCAGTACTTC
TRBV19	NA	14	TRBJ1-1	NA	CASSARQVNTEAFF	TGTGCCAGTAGTGCTCGACAGGTGAACACTGAAGCTTTCTTT
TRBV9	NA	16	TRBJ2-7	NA	CASSVSPERVYYEQYF	TGTGCCAGCAGCGTATCGCCCGAAAGGGTCTACTACGAGCAGTACTTC
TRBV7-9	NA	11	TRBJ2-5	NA	CASSPLETQYF	TGTGCCAGCAGCCCGCTGGAGACCCAGTACTTC
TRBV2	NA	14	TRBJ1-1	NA	CASTRQEWNTEAFF	TGTGCCAGCACCAGACAGGAGTGGAACACTGAAGCTTTCTTT
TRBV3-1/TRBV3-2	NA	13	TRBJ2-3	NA	CASSLDYTDTQYF	TGTGCCAGCAGTCTCGACTACACAGATACGCAGTATTTT
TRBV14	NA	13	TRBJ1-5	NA	CASSQEINQPQHF	TGTGCCAGCAGCCAAGAGATCAATCAGCCCCAGCATTTT
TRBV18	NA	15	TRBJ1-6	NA	CASSPVREYNSPLHF	TGTGCCAGCTCACCAGTCAGGGAGTATAATTCACCCCTCCACTTT
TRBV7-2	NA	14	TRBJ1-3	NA	CASSTGASGNTIYF	TGTGCCAGCAGCACCGGGGCCTCTGGAAACACCATATATTTT
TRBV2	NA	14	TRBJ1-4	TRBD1	CASSRDSVREKLFF	TGTGCCAGCAGCCGGGACAGCGTTAGGGAAAAACTGTTTTTT
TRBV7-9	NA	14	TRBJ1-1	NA	CASRDQGSRTEAFF	TGTGCCAGCAGGGATCAGGGGTCGCGTACTGAAGCTTTCTTT
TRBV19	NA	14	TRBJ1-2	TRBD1	CASSRQGAGYGYTF	TGTGCCAGTAGCAGACAGGGGGCAGGCTATGGCTACACCTTC
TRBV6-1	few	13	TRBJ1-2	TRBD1	CASSESWDRDQTF	TGTGCCAGCAGTGAATCTTGGGACAGGGATCAAACCTTC
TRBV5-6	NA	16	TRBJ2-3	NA	CASSAFGITQADTQYF	TGTGCCAGCAGCGCCTTTGGAATAACGCAGGCAGATACGCAGTATTTT
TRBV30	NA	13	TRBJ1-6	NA	CAWSVPGGSPLHF	TGTGCCTGGAGTGTACCGGGAGGATCACCCCTCCACTTT
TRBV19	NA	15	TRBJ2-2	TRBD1	CASSIDRGGTGELFF	TGTGCCAGTAGCATTGACAGGGGAGGCACCGGGGAGCTGTTTTTT
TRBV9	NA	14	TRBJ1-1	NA	CASSATPSSTEAFF	TGTGCCAGCAGCGCCACTCCGTCCTCCACTGAAGCTTTCTTT
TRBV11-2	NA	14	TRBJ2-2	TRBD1	CASSRQGAGWELFF	TGTGCCAGTAGCCGACAGGGGGCTGGCTGGGAGCTGTTTTTT
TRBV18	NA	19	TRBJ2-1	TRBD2	CASSPQKIKAGGFYNEQFF	TGTGCCAGCTCACCACAGAAAATAAAAGCGGGGGGTTTTTACAATGAGCAGTTCTTC
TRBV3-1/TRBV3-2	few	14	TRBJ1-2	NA	CASSQERRPYGYTF	TGTGCCAGCAGCCAAGAGCGACGTCCTTATGGCTACACCTTC
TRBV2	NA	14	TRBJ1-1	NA	CASSDEREYTEAFF	TGTGCCAGCAGTGATGAGCGCGAGTACACTGAAGCTTTCTTT
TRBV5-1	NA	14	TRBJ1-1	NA	CASSLETGNTEAFF	TGCGCCAGCAGCTTGGAAACAGGGAACACTGAAGCTTTCTTT
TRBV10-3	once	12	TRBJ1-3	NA	CATGSGVNTIYF	TGTGCCACAGGCTCAGGGGTTAACACCATATATTTT
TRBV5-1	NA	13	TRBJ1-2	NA	CASSLEGGYGYTF	TGCGCCAGCAGCTTGGAGGGTGGCTATGGCTACACCTTC
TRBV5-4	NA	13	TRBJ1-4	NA	CASSFRREEKLFF	TGTGCCAGCAGCTTCCGCAGGGAGGAAAAACTGTTTTTT
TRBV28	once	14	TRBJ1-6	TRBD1	CASTKTGYDSPLHF	TGTGCCAGCACCAAGACAGGGTATGATTCACCCCTCCACTTT
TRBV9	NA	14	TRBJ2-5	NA	CASSLELYQETQYF	TGTGCCAGCAGTCTTGAACTGTACCAAGAGACCCAGTACTTC
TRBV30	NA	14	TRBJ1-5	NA	CAWSALSRNQPQHF	TGTGCCTGGAGCGCCTTGAGTCGCAATCAGCCCCAGCATTTT
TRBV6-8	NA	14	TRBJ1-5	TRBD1	CASRTGHSNQPQHF	TGTGCCAGTCGGACAGGACATAGCAATCAGCCCCAGCATTTT